This TCR beta chain was sequenced in a study of beta chain features in type 1 diabetes. Study results and caveats: More deletions and fewer insertions at VDJ junctions were seen in type 1 diabetes patients. In every one of the four CD4+ subsets, TCRB CDR3s were moderately but significantly shorter in Type 1 diabetes patients.

Concerning this clone: Its antigen is not identified.

CD4+ naive, central memory, regulatory and stem cell-like memory cells were sorted via CD45RO/CCR7/CD25/CD127/CD95/CD27. Isolated RNA was reverse transcribed in full, so expressed TCRB transcripts were sequenced. Here immunoSEQ multiplex PCR was the method, and the copy in TCRdb shows in-frame clones only, minus some. Of about 270,000 clones listed, 13% to 15% are singletons. This TCR derives from a young man with type 1 diabetes. Sequenced material: naive CD4+ T cells from blood.

The CDR3 coding sequence is TGTGCCAGCAGCTTAGGTTCGGCAGGGAACACTGAAGCTTTCTTT. Residues: CASSLGSAGNTEAFF. This sequence joins TRBV7-9 and TRBJ1-1; D gene ambiguous. The CDR3 extends over 15 amino acids. Germline V gives CDR1 SEHNR, CDR2 FQNEAQ (reference sequence). The V and J ends lost 1 base and 1 base respectively, with 10 bases between them. The full variable domain, rest sourced from reference TRBV7-9 and TRBJ1-1, is DTGVSQNPRHKITKRGQNVTFRCDPISEHNRLYWYRQTLGQGPEFLTYFQNEAQLEKSRLLSDRFSAERPKGSFSTLEIQRTEQGDSAMYLCASSLGSAGNTEAFFGQGTRLTVV.